This T cell receptor beta chain was recorded in a study of shared clonotypes between healthy human individuals. General study points: All-four-donor shared clonotypes had higher generation probabilities than non-shared clonotypes did.

Germline values: CDR1 ENHRY, CDR2 SYGVKD. The germline V and J ends were trimmed by 3 bases and 5 bases, with 10 bases remaining between them. This CDR3 comprises 13 residues. This clone was found a few times. Antigen: not known. The assay was immunoSEQ multiplex PCR, and TCRdb's table has in-frame clones only and misses some. The repertoire holds 2 million to 2.5 million clones, with 90% to 95% as singletons. The chain couples TRBV10-3 to TRBJ2-5; D is possibly TRBD1 (5 bases). Material for sequencing was naive CD4+ T cells from PBMCs. The subset denotes: CD45RA+ positively selected. This TCR derives from a man aged 18 to 30 in good health. Some clones in this sample may be carry-over from other donors' samples. This CDR3 reads CAISDRVTETQYF. CDR3 in DNA: TGTGCCATCAGTGACAGGGTGACGGAGACCCAGTACTTC.